A selection of T cell receptor beta chains follows, all from one sample in a study of T cells after yellow fever vaccination. TCRdb fed the 5' RACE reads into MiXCR, producing one record per CDR3 protein. The sample consists of fewer than 350,000 distinct CDR3 sequences, approximately 4.5% of them appearing once. The sequencing used PBMCs, collected 15 days after the yellow fever booster vaccination. The receptor source for this set is a man aged 18 to 35 who received the YFV17D yellow fever vaccine. Both conserved end residues are part of each CDR3. The D gene is left open where the match is weak. Size is omitted from some rows. Given values are once, few, many or a class for expanded clones.

v_call,d_call,cdr3_length,clone_size,j_call,cdr3_nt,cdr3_aa
TRBV29-1,NA,14,few,TRBJ1-1,TGCAGCGTTGAAGGAGGGGATATGAGCACTGAAGCTTTCTTT,CSVEGGDMSTEAFF
TRBV7-6,NA,16,many,TRBJ2-2,TGTGCCAGCAGCTTAGAGCCTAGCGCTTACACCGGGGAGCTGTTTTTT,CASSLEPSAYTGELFF
TRBV29-1,NA,12,few,TRBJ2-1,TGCAGCGTTGAAGATTCAGGGTTTGAGCAGTTCTTC,CSVEDSGFEQFF
TRBV7-9,NA,13,few,TRBJ1-1,TGTGCCAGCAGCTTAGGAACCAGCCAGGGTGCTTTCTTT,CASSLGTSQGAFF
TRBV15,TRBD2,17,NA,TRBJ2-5,TGTGCCACCAGCAGACGGGAGGGACTAGCCCTACAAGAGACCCAGTACTTC,CATSRREGLALQETQYF
TRBV2,TRBD1,13,few,TRBJ1-5,TGTGCCAGCTTAGGACAGGGCAATCAGCCCCAGCATTTT,CASLGQGNQPQHF
TRBV6-6,NA,11,many,TRBJ2-1,TGTGCCAGCAGTAACCATGGCGAGCAGTTCTTC,CASSNHGEQFF
TRBV7-3,NA,16,few,TRBJ2-1,TGTGCCAGCAGCTTGCGACCGGGACCCGCGTACAATGAGCAGTTCTTC,CASSLRPGPAYNEQFF
TRBV7-9,NA,13,many,TRBJ2-5,TGTGCCAGCAGCCACGACTACCAAGAGACCCAGTACTTC,CASSHDYQETQYF
TRBV7-8,NA,16,many,TRBJ1-5,TGTGCCAGCAGCTTAGTATGGCCTTCTAGAAGTCAGCCCCAGCATTTT,CASSLVWPSRSQPQHF
TRBV3-1,NA,16,many,TRBJ2-6,TGTGCCAGCAGCCAAGGGACAGCTTCTGGGGCCAACGTCCTGACTTTC,CASSQGTASGANVLTF
TRBV6-5,TRBD2,16,NA,TRBJ2-2,TGTGCCAGCAGTTACGTTAGCGGGGGGGCTCCCGGGGAGCTGTTTTTT,CASSYVSGGAPGELFF
TRBV12-3/TRBV12-4,TRBD1,16,many,TRBJ1-1,TGTGCCAGCAAGACGGACAGGGGCCTACCTGCCGACGAAGCTTTCTTT,CASKTDRGLPADEAFF
TRBV4-2,NA,15,many,TRBJ2-2,TGTGCCAGCAACACGAGGCCGGGGGACCCCGGGGAGCTGTTTTTT,CASNTRPGDPGELFF
TRBV7-2,NA,14,many,TRBJ2-1,TGTGCCAGCAGCCCAGGAGGCGCCGGGAATGAGCAGTTCTTC,CASSPGGAGNEQFF
TRBV20-1,NA,14,few,TRBJ2-3,TGCAGTGCTAGGAGGATAGTTGAGTGGGATACGCAGTATTTT,CSARRIVEWDTQYF
TRBV10-3,NA,13,NA,TRBJ1-2,TGTGCCATCAGACTACAGGGCGGCTATGGCTACACCTTC,CAIRLQGGYGYTF
TRBV5-4,NA,14,NA,TRBJ2-7,TGTGCCAGCAGCTTGGCCGGACGGGGGCTCGAGCAGTACTTC,CASSLAGRGLEQYF
TRBV28,NA,15,many,TRBJ2-1,TGTGCCAGCAGCAATCCTTTTGGGAGCCTGCACGAGCAGTTCTTC,CASSNPFGSLHEQFF
TRBV12-3/TRBV12-4,NA,14,many,TRBJ2-5,TGTGCCAGCATTTTAATGACTAGTGCAGAGACCCAGTACTTC,CASILMTSAETQYF
TRBV5-4,NA,14,NA,TRBJ2-3,TGTGCCAGCAGCGAAATCGCGGGGTCAGATACGCAGTATTTT,CASSEIAGSDTQYF
TRBV12-3/TRBV12-4,TRBD2,14,many,TRBJ2-1,TGTGCCAGCTCCCCTTGGTGGACTAGAGATGAGCAGTTCTTC,CASSPWWTRDEQFF
TRBV5-6,NA,14,few,TRBJ1-2,TGTGCCAGCAGCTCCGCCCAAGAGGACTATGGCTACACCTTC,CASSSAQEDYGYTF
TRBV12-3/TRBV12-4,NA,14,NA,TRBJ2-1,TGTGCCAGCAGTTTTCGGTTTCTGTACAATGAGCAGTTCTTC,CASSFRFLYNEQFF
TRBV4-1,TRBD1,20,NA,TRBJ2-7,TGCGCCAGCAGCCAAGATTGGGGGCGGCTAGGGACAGGGTCATCCTACGAGCAGTACTTC,CASSQDWGRLGTGSSYEQYF
TRBV20-1,NA,11,many,TRBJ2-1,TGCAGTGCTAGGTTGGGAGGTGAGCAGTTCTTC,CSARLGGEQFF
TRBV5-1,TRBD1,14,many,TRBJ2-1,TGCGCCAGCAGCTTGGGGGACAGGCGGAATGAGCAGTTCTTC,CASSLGDRRNEQFF
TRBV12-3/TRBV12-4,TRBD2,21,few,TRBJ2-2,TGTGCCAGCAGTTTTAATATCCGGAAGGGACTAGCGGGGGGAAGTACCGGGGAGCTGTTTTTT,CASSFNIRKGLAGGSTGELFF
TRBV28,NA,15,NA,TRBJ1-5,TGTGCCAGCAGTTTACATAGGACTCGGAATCAGCCCCAGCATTTT,CASSLHRTRNQPQHF
TRBV7-9,NA,14,many,TRBJ2-7,TGTGCCAGCAGCTTAGGACAAGCCTCCTACGAGCAGTACTTC,CASSLGQASYEQYF
TRBV5-1,TRBD1,15,NA,TRBJ2-7,TGCGCCAGCAGCTTGGGGGGACAGCGAGACTACGAGCAGTACTTC,CASSLGGQRDYEQYF
TRBV5-1,TRBD1,16,many,TRBJ2-3,TGCGCCAGCAGCTTGGGGGGACAGGGAGGCACAGATACGCAGTATTTT,CASSLGGQGGTDTQYF
TRBV4-1,NA,14,many,TRBJ1-5,TGCGCCAGCAGCCAAGGGGCAGATTATCAGCCCCAGCATTTT,CASSQGADYQPQHF
TRBV27,NA,16,few,TRBJ2-5,TGTGCCAGCAGTTTATCGAGGGCCAGGGGAGAAGAGACCCAGTACTTC,CASSLSRARGEETQYF
TRBV12-3/TRBV12-4,TRBD1,14,few,TRBJ2-6,TGTGCCAGCAGCAACCAGGGGGCGCCCAACGTCCTGACTTTC,CASSNQGAPNVLTF
TRBV9,NA,14,many,TRBJ2-5,TGTGCCAGCAGCCCCCCGTCGGCGCGGGAGACCCAGTACTTC,CASSPPSARETQYF
TRBV4-1,TRBD1,16,few,TRBJ2-5,TGCGCCAGCAGCCAACCGACAGGGGAGGTCGTAGAGACCCAGTACTTC,CASSQPTGEVVETQYF
TRBV27,TRBD2,13,many,TRBJ2-1,TGTGCCAGCAGTTTAGTAGCGGGGGGCGAGCAGTTCTTC,CASSLVAGGEQFF